The 16 T cell receptor beta chains given below trace back to one sample, sequenced in a study of beta chain features in type 1 diabetes. cDNA synthesis used the whole RNA isolate, giving expressed TCRB sequences. Some clones are missing from TCRdb's copy, which holds only in-frame ones; the method was immunoSEQ multiplex PCR. The sample includes a few hundred thousand clones, 25% to 35% of them seen just once. The specimen was central memory CD4+ T cells from blood. Every receptor here comes from a young man in good health.

There are a few counts of this clone. The same CDR3 also results from other DNA sequences found in this sample. This chain uses TRBV11-2 with TRBJ2-3; D is perhaps TRBD2 (6 bases). CDR1 is SGHAT, CDR2 FQNNGV, per germline. The V end was cut by 5 bases, the J end by 3 bases, with 12 bases between. CDR3 length: 14 amino acids. CDR3 region: CASSLGGPTDTQYF. The CDR3 DNA follows: TGTGCCAGCAGCCTAGGAGGGCCGACAGATACGCAGTATTTT.

The V and J genes are TRBV28 and TRBJ1-1; 9 bases line up with TRBD1. Germline V gives CDR1 MDHEN, CDR2 SYDVKM. Trimming cost V 3 bases and J 1 base; bases outside gene matches: 3. The CDR3 sequence is 15 residues long. The chain's CDR3 is CASSLAGQGNTEAFF. In DNA, the CDR3 is TGTGCCAGCAGTTTGGCGGGACAGGGGAACACTGAAGCTTTCTTT. The full variable domain, its missing parts supplied by reference TRBV28 and TRBJ1-1, is DVKVTQSSRYLVKRTGEKVFLECVQDMDHENMFWYRQDPGLGLRLIYFSYDVKMKEKGDIPEGYSVSREKKERFSLILESASTNQTSMYLCASSLAGQGNTEAFFGQGTRLTVV.

Of note for this clone: Germline is not matched at one junction end, which may reflect a read error. V usage is TRBV12-5 and J usage is TRBJ1-1; 9 bases match TRBD1. Germline V gene sequence: CDR1 LGHNT, CDR2 FRNRAP. The CDR3 contains 15 residues. CDR3 DNA: TGTGCTAGTGGTTTAGGGACAGGGCTGAACTCTGAAGCTTTCTTT. Its translation: CASGLGTGLNSEAFF.

This clone was picked up a small number of times. The V gene is TRBV7-9, the J gene TRBJ2-2; the D gene is possibly TRBD2 (5 bases). The length of the CDR3 is 14 residues. V lost 1 base and J 4 bases, leaving 7 bases between the germline ends. Per germline, CDR1 SEHNR and CDR2 FQNEAQ (reference sequence). CDR3 protein: CASSLVGSTGELFF. CDR3 bases: TGTGCCAGCAGCTTAGTAGGGAGCACCGGGGAGCTGTTTTTT.

This clone has just a few counts. The chain uses TRBV29-1 and TRBJ1-2; D remains unclear. The CDR3 sequence is 15 residues long. V was clipped by 4 bases and J by 7 bases, with 22 bases between them. CDR1 is SQVTM, CDR2 ANQGSEA, per germline. The CDR3 DNA reads TGCAGCGTTGCCACCACGAGAGGAGTGGCGTCTGGCTACACCTTC. It specifies CSVATTRGVASGYTF. The full variable domain, its missing parts supplied by reference TRBV29-1 and TRBJ1-2, is SAVISQKPSRDICQRGTSLTIQCQVDSQVTMMFWYRQQPGQSLTLIATANQGSEATYESGFVIDKFPISRPNLTFSTLTVSNMSPEDSSIYLCSVATTRGVASGYTFGSGTRLTVV.

The chain has TRBV7-8 and TRBJ2-5; the match to TRBD2 covers 7 bases. CDR1 and CDR2 (germline): SGHVS, FQNEAQ. CDR3 length: 16 residues. J lost 3 bases, V lost 1 base, and 8 bases had no gene match. The CDR3 is CASSLGAGRLEETQYF. CDR3 bases: TGTGCCAGCAGCTTAGGAGCGGGGAGATTAGAAGAGACCCAGTACTTC.

Only a few counts were recorded for this clone. This chain connects TRBV9 to TRBJ2-3, with D unclear. This CDR3 comprises 14 residues. Between the trimmed V and J ends, which lost 1 base and 4 bases, there was a span of 10 bases. Looked up from germline, CDR1 is SGDLS and CDR2 is YYNGEE. The CDR3 protein is CASSVNSFPDTQYF. The CDR3 DNA is TGTGCCAGCAGCGTAAATTCGTTCCCAGATACGCAGTATTTT.

There are many counts of this clone. This chain uses TRBV11-2 with TRBJ2-1; no clear D. The CDR3 runs to 15 residues. Germline assignment: CDR1 SGHAT and CDR2 FQNNGV. The V gene lost 2 bases and the J gene lost 4 bases, with 12 bases spanning the gap. The CDR3 here is CASSLLGNTYNEQFF. The CDR3 DNA sequence: TGTGCCAGCAGCTTATTAGGAAATACTTACAATGAGCAGTTCTTC. Full variable domain (remainder filled in from reference TRBV11-2 and TRBJ2-1): EAGVAQSPRYKIIEKRQSVAFWCNPISGHATLYWYQQILGQGPKLLIQFQNNGVVDDSQLPKDRFSAERLKGVDSTLKIQPAKLEDSAVYLCASSLLGNTYNEQFFGPGTRLTVL.

This clone was detected a few times. V is TRBV5-4 and J is TRBJ2-4; 15 bases align to TRBD2. J lost 7 bases, V lost 4 bases, and 6 bases had no gene match. CDR3 length equals 16 residues. Germline loops: CDR1 SGHNT, CDR2 YYREEE (reference sequence). CDR3 sequence (DNA): TGTGCCAGCAGCACCGGACTAGCGGGAGGGACGAACATTCAGTACTTC. Encoded protein: CASSTGLAGGTNIQYF. The whole variable domain, filled in from reference TRBV5-4 and TRBJ2-4, reads ETGVTQSPTHLIKTRGQQVTLRCSSQSGHNTVSWYQQALGQGPQFIFQYYREEENGRGNFPPRFSGLQFPNYSSELNVNALELDDSALYLCASSTGLAGGTNIQYFGAGTRLSVL.

This clone was counted ten times or more. CDR3 sequence reads: CATSRAAGEIGELFF. CDR3 coding DNA: TGTGCCACCAGCAGAGCAGCGGGGGAGATCGGGGAGCTGTTTTTT. The chain employs TRBV15 and TRBJ2-2; TRBD2 matches at 8 bases. Germline values: CDR1 LNHNV, CDR2 YYDKDF (reference sequence). CDR3 length: 15 amino acids. The J segment lost 7 bases and the V segment lost 1 base, leaving 5 bases of the junction unmatched.

This clone was seen only a few times. The genes are TRBV6-6 and TRBJ1-2, with 8 positions matching TRBD1. Trimming at V came to 6 bases and at J to 4 bases, leaving 10 bases not matched to a gene. The CDR3 contains 15 residues. Germline assignment: CDR1 MNHNY and CDR2 SVGAGI (reference sequence). For the CDR3, the DNA is TGTGCCAGCAGCTCCCCCGACAGGGGTGGCTATGGCTACACCTTC. Its protein product is CASSSPDRGGYGYTF.

This chain joins TRBV18 and TRBJ2-5; 7 nucleotides agree with TRBD1. The CDR3 runs 13 residues. V shed 5 bases, J shed 5 bases, and the junction held 5 bases outside the gene matches. Looked up from germline, CDR1 is KGHSH and CDR2 is LQKENI. The CDR3 sequence: CASSARQGETQYF. CDR3 sequence (DNA): TGTGCCAGCTCAGCCCGACAGGGCGAGACCCAGTACTTC.

This clone has just a few counts. V and J are TRBV9 and TRBJ2-5; D remains ambiguous. In germline, CDR1 is SGDLS, CDR2 YYNGEE. The CDR3 totals 14 residues. The V end was cut by 0 bases, the J end by 0 bases, with 6 bases between. CDR3 residues: CASSVDQHQETQYF. The CDR3 region has the DNA TGTGCCAGCAGCGTAGATCAGCACCAAGAGACCCAGTACTTC.

The rearrangement joins TRBV10-3 to TRBJ2-2; TRBD1 or TRBD2 may be the D gene (5 bases each). This CDR3 has 17 residues. Trimming took off 3 bases at V and 5 bases at J, with 19 bases between the two ends. CDR1 and CDR2 (germline): ENHRY, SYGVKD. CDR3 loop: CAISEPTRGARTGELFF. The CDR3 region has the DNA TGTGCCATCAGTGAACCCACGCGAGGGGCGAGGACCGGGGAGCTGTTTTTT.

A remark on this clone: Other DNA sequences from this sample encode an identical CDR3 as well. The chain recombines TRBV29-1 with TRBJ1-1, with D perhaps matching TRBD1 (6 bases). V lost 1 base and J 2 bases, leaving 8 bases between the germline ends. Germline V gene data show CDR1 as SQVTM and CDR2 as ANQGSEA. The CDR3 spans 13 residues. DNA for the CDR3: TGCAGCGTTGAAGTACAGGGTAACACTGAAGCTTTCTTT. It translates to CSVEVQGNTEAFF.

This clone has only a few counts. J is TRBJ2-7 and V is TRBV29-1, with a tentative D call TRBD1 (6 bases). The CDR3 has 11 amino acids. The V end lost 6 bases, the J end lost 7 bases, and 13 bases lay between the germline ends. Germline V gene lookup returns CDR1 SQVTM and CDR2 ANQGSEA. The CDR3 DNA reads TGCAGCGTAAGACAGGCGAGGGAGCAGTACTTC. Its protein product is CSVRQAREQYF.